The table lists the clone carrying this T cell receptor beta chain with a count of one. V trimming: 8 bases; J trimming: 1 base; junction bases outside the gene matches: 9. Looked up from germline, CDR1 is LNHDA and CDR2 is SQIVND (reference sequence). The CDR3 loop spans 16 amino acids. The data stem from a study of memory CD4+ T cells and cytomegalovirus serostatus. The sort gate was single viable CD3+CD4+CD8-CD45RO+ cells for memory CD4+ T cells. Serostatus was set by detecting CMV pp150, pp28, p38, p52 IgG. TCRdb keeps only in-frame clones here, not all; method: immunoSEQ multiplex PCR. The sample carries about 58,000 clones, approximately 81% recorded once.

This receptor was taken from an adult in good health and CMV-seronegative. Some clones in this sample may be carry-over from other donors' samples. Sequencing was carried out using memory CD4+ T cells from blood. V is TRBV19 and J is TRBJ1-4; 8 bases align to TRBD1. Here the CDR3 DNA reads TGTGCCAGTTCCACGGGCAGGGGGCTAACTAATGAAAAACTGTTTTTT. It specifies CASSTGRGLTNEKLFF.